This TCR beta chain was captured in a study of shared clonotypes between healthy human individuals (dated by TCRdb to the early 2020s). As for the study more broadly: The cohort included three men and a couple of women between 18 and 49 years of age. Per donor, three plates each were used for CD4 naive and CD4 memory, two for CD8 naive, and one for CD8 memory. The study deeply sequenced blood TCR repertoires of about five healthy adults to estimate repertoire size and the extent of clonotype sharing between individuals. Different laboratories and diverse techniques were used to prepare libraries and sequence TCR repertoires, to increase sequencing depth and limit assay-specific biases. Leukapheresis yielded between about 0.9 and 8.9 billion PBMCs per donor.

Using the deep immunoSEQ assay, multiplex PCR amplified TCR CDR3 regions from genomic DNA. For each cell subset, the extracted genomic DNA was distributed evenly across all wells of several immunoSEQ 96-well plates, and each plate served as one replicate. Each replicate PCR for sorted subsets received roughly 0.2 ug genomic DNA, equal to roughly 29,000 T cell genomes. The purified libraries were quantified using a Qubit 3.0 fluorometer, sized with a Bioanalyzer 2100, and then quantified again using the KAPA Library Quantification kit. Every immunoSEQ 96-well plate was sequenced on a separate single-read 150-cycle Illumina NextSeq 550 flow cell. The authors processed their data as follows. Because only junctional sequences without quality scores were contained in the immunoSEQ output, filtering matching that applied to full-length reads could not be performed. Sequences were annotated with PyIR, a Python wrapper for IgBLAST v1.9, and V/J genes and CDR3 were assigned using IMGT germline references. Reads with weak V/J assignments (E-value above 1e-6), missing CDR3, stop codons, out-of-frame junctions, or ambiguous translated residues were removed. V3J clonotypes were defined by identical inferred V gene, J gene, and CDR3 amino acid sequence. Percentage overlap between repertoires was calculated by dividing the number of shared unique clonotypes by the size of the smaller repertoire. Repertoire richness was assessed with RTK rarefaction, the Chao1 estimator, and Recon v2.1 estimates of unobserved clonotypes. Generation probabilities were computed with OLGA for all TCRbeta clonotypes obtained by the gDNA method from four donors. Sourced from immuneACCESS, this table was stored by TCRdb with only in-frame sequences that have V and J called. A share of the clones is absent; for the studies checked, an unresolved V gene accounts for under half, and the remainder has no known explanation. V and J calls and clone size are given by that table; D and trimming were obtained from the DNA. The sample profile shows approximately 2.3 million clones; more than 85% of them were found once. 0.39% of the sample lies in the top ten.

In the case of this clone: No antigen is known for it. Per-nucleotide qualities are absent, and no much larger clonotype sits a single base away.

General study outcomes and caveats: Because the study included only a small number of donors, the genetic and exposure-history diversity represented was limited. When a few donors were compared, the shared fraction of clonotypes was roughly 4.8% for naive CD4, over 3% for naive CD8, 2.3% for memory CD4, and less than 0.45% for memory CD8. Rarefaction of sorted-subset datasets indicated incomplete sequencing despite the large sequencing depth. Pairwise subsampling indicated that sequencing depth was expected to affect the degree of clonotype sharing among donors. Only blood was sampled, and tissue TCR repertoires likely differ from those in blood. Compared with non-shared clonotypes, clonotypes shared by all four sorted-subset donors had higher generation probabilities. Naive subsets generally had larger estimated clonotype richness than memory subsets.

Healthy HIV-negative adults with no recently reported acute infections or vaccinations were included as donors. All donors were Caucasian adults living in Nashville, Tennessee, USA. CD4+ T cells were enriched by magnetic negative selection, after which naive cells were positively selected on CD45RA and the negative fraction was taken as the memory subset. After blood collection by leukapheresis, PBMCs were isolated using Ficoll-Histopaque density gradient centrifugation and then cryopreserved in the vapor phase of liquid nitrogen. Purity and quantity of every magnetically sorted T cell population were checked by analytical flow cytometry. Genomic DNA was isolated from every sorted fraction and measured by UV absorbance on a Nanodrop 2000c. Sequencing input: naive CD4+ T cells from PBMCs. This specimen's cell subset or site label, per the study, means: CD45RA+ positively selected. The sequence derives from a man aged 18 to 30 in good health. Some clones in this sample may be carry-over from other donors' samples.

The nucleotide sequence reads TGCAGCGTTCGACTTTTACTTACTGGCACTGAAGCTTTCTTT. It is translated as CSVRLLLTGTEAFF. The receptor chain draws on TRBV29-1 and TRBJ1-1, with no confidently assigned D gene. The germline V gene supplies CDR1 SQVTM and CDR2 ANQGSEA. V and J are truncated by 5 bases and 4 bases respectively, leaving an intervening sequence of 17 bases. From the cysteine up to the phenylalanine, the CDR3 has a length of 14 residues. Only CDR3 DNA is held: 42 bases, read in frame from base 1.